Listed here are 27 T cell receptor beta chains from one sample, sequenced in a study of cytotoxic CD8 clonotypes in ibrutinib-treated CLL. Clones were read by immunoSEQ multiplex PCR, and TCRdb kept only the in-frame ones, dropping some. The sample has over 100,000 clones, 80% to 90% seen once. Sequences were derived from PBMCs, sampled after 24 months of ibrutinib treatment. These receptors originate from a human donor with chronic lymphocytic leukemia.

J is TRBJ2-7 and V is TRBV5-1; D not certain. The germline V and J ends were trimmed by 1 base and 0 bases, with 8 bases remaining between them. Germline-derived CDR1 and CDR2 are SGHRS and YFSETQ. This CDR3 contains 14 residues. Here the CDR3 DNA reads TGCGCCAGCAGCTTGTCCCAAAGCTCCTACGAGCAGTACTTC. This gives the protein CASSLSQSSYEQYF.

The genes are TRBV27 and TRBJ2-7, with D possibly being TRBD2 (5 bases). CDR3 length equals 15 residues. Trimming cost V 6 bases and J 2 bases, with 17 bases left between them. Looked up from germline, CDR1 is MNHEY and CDR2 is SMNVEV (reference sequence). The CDR3 nucleotides are TGTGCCAGCAGCCAGAGGGCCACAACAACCTACGAGCAGTACTTC. Protein sequence: CASSQRATTTYEQYF.

V usage is TRBV7-2 and J usage is TRBJ2-3; D possibly corresponds to TRBD2 (6 bases). In germline, CDR1 is SGHTA, CDR2 FQGNSA. The V gene lost 3 bases and the J gene lost 0 bases, with 10 bases spanning the gap. CDR3 length: 15 residues. The CDR3 coding sequence is TGTGCCAGCAGCTTTCTAGCGAGTAGCACAGATACGCAGTATTTT. Amino acid sequence: CASSFLASSTDTQYF.

The chain is built from TRBV10-3 and TRBJ2-3; 10 positions agree with TRBD1. The CDR3 has 15 residues. Germline CDR1 is ENHRY and CDR2 is SYGVKD. Trimming removed 4 bases from V and 6 bases from J; junction bases left unmatched: 7. CDR3 region: CAISGQGQGSDTQYF. The CDR3 bases are TGTGCCATCAGTGGGCAGGGACAGGGGTCGGATACGCAGTATTTT.

V gene TRBV5-6 combines with J gene TRBJ2-7; D is possibly TRBD2 (6 bases). CDR3 length: 18 residues. Germline V gives CDR1 SGHDT, CDR2 YYEEEE. Trimming took off 1 base at V and 0 bases at J, with 20 bases between the two ends. CDR3 sequence (DNA): TGTGCCAGCAGCTTGACGCCCGGGACTTCTTTTAGCTCCTACGAGCAGTACTTC. It specifies CASSLTPGTSFSSYEQYF.

This chain uses TRBV2 with TRBJ1-4, with TRBD1 matching over 9 bases. The J segment lost 3 bases and the V segment lost 6 bases, leaving 5 bases of the junction unmatched. The CDR3 consists of 15 residues. Germline CDR1 reads SNHLY; CDR2 reads FYNNEI. The CDR3 loop reads CASSLTGGANEKLFF. For the CDR3, the DNA is TGTGCCAGCAGCTTGACAGGGGGAGCTAATGAAAAACTGTTTTTT. The variable domain in full, completed from reference TRBV2 and TRBJ1-4, reads EPEVTQTPSHQVTQMGQEVILRCVPISNHLYFYWYRQILGQKVEFLVSFYNNEISEKSEIFDDQFSVERPDGSNFTLKIRSTKLEDSAMYFCASSLTGGANEKLFFGSGTQLSVL.

This chain connects TRBV2 to TRBJ2-5; 12 bases match TRBD2. Germline CDR1 reads SNHLY; CDR2 reads FYNNEI. The V segment lost 6 bases and the J segment 4 bases; nucleotides outside the gene matches: 6. The CDR3 is 15 amino acids. As DNA, the CDR3 is TGTGCCAGCAGGTTCCAACTAGCGGGGGGAGAGACCCAGTACTTC. Translated, it gives CASRFQLAGGETQYF.

V gene TRBV19 combines with J gene TRBJ2-2; 15 bases fit TRBD2. CDR1 is LNHDA and CDR2 is SQIVND in the germline V gene (reference sequence). This CDR3 spans 18 amino acids. Losses at the gene ends were 3 bases for V and 5 bases for J; bases not matched to a gene: 7. CDR3 in amino acids: CASSMGTSGRLKTGELFF. The CDR3 nucleotides are TGTGCCAGTAGTATGGGGACTAGCGGGAGGTTAAAGACCGGGGAGCTGTTTTTT.

The chain uses TRBV19 and TRBJ2-5, with D hard to call. V lost 4 bases to trimming and J lost 2 bases, with 8 bases between them. This CDR3 is 13 amino acids long. The germline CDR1 and CDR2 sequences are LNHDA and SQIVND (reference sequence). The CDR3 region has the DNA TGTGCCAGTAGTAACGGCCTTCAAGAGACCCAGTACTTC. This sequence encodes CASSNGLQETQYF. The variable domain in full, with the rest retrieved from reference TRBV19 and TRBJ2-5, is DGGITQSPKYLFRKEGQNVTLSCEQNLNHDAMYWYRQDPGQGLRLIYYSQIVNDFQKGDIAEGYSVSREKKESFPLTVTSAQKNPTAFYLCASSNGLQETQYFGPGTRLLVL.

V usage is TRBV19 and J usage is TRBJ2-1; the match to TRBD1 covers 7 bases. V gave up 5 bases and J gave up 4 bases; unmatched junction bases: 8. CDR1 and CDR2 from the germline V gene are LNHDA and SQIVND (reference sequence). CDR3 length: 15 amino acids. CDR3 DNA: TGTGCCAGTAGTCTCCCGACAGGGAAGTACAATGAGCAGTTCTTC. It translates to CASSLPTGKYNEQFF.

The chain joins TRBV23-1 to TRBJ2-5; D is possibly TRBD2 (5 bases). Being an ORF, TRBV23-1 has a function that is uncertain. The CDR3 is made up of 14 amino acids. V shed 0 bases and J shed 5 bases, with 10 bases lying between them. The CDR3 region has the DNA TGCGCCAGCAGTCAATCTGAGGGCTACGAGACCCAGTACTTC. Translating gives CASSQSEGYETQYF.

This sequence joins TRBV7-8 and TRBJ2-7; the match to TRBD2 covers 13 bases. Germline V gene lookup returns CDR1 SGHVS and CDR2 FQNEAQ. The V and J ends lost 5 bases and 5 bases, in that order; junction bases with no gene match: 6. CDR3 length: 15 residues. The CDR3 region is CASSHPGLAGHEQYF. In DNA, the CDR3 is TGTGCCAGCAGCCACCCGGGACTAGCGGGACACGAGCAGTACTTC.

This clone occurred once. V usage is TRBV7-2 and J usage is TRBJ1-2, with unresolved D. Germline V lookup: CDR1 SGHTA, CDR2 FQGNSA. This CDR3 has 13 amino acids. Trimming removed 5 bases at V and 0 bases at J, with 7 bases between. The chain's CDR3 is CASSRESNYGYTF. CDR3 coding DNA: TGTGCCAGCAGCCGGGAGTCTAACTATGGCTACACCTTC.

The chain employs TRBV30 and TRBJ2-3; the match to TRBD1 covers 7 bases. Germline CDR1 reads GTSNPN; CDR2 reads SVGIG (reference sequence). This CDR3 has 12 residues. Losses at the gene ends were 8 bases for V and 1 base for J; bases not matched to a gene: 3. The CDR3 region is CAIDRGTDTQYF. CDR3 sequence (DNA): TGTGCCATAGACAGGGGCACAGATACGCAGTATTTT.

The CDR3 sequence is CASSQDRTQGGSPLHF. CDR3 bases: TGCGCCAGCAGCCAAGATAGGACACAGGGGGGATCACCCCTCCACTTT. V is TRBV4-1 and J is TRBJ1-6, with 8 bases lining up with TRBD1. The CDR3 is made up of 16 amino acids. Per the germline V gene, CDR1 is MGHRA and CDR2 is YSYEKL. The V gene end was trimmed by 0 bases and the J gene end by 10 bases; junction bases not matched to a gene: 8.

This chain uses TRBV28 with TRBJ2-2; D is perhaps TRBD1 (6 bases). Per germline, CDR1 MDHEN and CDR2 SYDVKM. The CDR3 covers 13 residues. The ends were cut back, 8 bases at V and 2 bases at J, with 9 bases in the middle. The CDR3 spells CASDRHNTGELFF. CDR3 nucleotide sequence: TGTGCCAGCGACAGGCATAACACCGGGGAGCTGTTTTTT.

The chain uses TRBV30 and TRBJ1-1; D is unresolved. The V end lost 5 bases, the J end lost 3 bases, and 13 bases lay between the germline ends. The CDR3 is 13 amino acids. Germline CDR1 reads GTSNPN; CDR2 reads SVGIG (reference sequence). In nucleotides, the CDR3 is TGTGCCTGGTCCGTTAATTTGGACACTGAAGCTTTCTTT. Its protein product is CAWSVNLDTEAFF.

The gene calls are TRBV2 and TRBJ2-1; no reliable D call. In germline, CDR1 is SNHLY, CDR2 FYNNEI. This CDR3 is 12 amino acids long. Trimming left V 3 bases short and J 7 bases short, with 7 bases between. As DNA, the CDR3 is TGTGCCAGCAGTGAGCTTACGAATGAGCAGTTCTTC. Its protein product is CASSELTNEQFF.

The chain joins TRBV28 to TRBJ1-1; tentatively, D is TRBD1 (5 bases). Trimming pared 6 bases from V and 1 base from J, leaving 18 bases between. The length of the CDR3 is 16 residues. Germline V gives CDR1 MDHEN, CDR2 SYDVKM. CDR3 nucleotide sequence: TGTGCCAGCAGCCCCGTCGAGACAGTGGGGAACACTGAAGCTTTCTTT. Amino acids: CASSPVETVGNTEAFF.

This clone has just one count. The gene calls are TRBV5-1 and TRBJ2-5; D gene uncertain. Between the trimmed V and J ends, which lost 0 bases and 7 bases, there was a span of 4 bases. The germline CDR1 and CDR2 sequences are SGHRS and YFSETQ. The length of the CDR3 is 11 residues. CDR3 bases: TGCGCCAGCAGCTTGGGTGCGACCCAGTACTTC. This encodes CASSLGATQYF.

V and J are TRBV19 and TRBJ2-3, with D uncertain. Germline loops: CDR1 LNHDA, CDR2 SQIVND (reference sequence). Trimming removed 3 bases at V and 6 bases at J, with 7 bases between. This CDR3 region has 12 residues. The CDR3 region has the DNA TGTGCCAGTAGTATCCTCCGGGATACGCAGTATTTT. Translating gives CASSILRDTQYF. Filled out from reference TRBV19 and TRBJ2-3, the complete variable domain reads DGGITQSPKYLFRKEGQNVTLSCEQNLNHDAMYWYRQDPGQGLRLIYYSQIVNDFQKGDIAEGYSVSREKKESFPLTVTSAQKNPTAFYLCASSILRDTQYFGPGTRLTVL.

This chain joins TRBV11-3 and TRBJ2-1; tentatively, D is TRBD2 (6 bases). The CDR3 is 12 residues long. Germline lookup yields CDR1 SGHNT and CDR2 YENEEA. V lost 5 bases and J lost 11, with 13 bases in between. The CDR3 DNA reads TGTGCCAGCAGCGTGGCAGGGACTCAGCAGTTCTTC. Protein sequence: CASSVAGTQQFF.

This clone was observed once. The chain links TRBV29-1 to TRBJ2-5; 8 nucleotides agree with TRBD1. Germline V CDR1 and CDR2: SQVTM, ANQGSEA. V was pared by 6 bases and J by 5 bases, with 5 bases of the junction left unmatched. The CDR3 has 12 residues. The CDR3 DNA follows: TGCAGCGTCGACAGGGGCCCGGAGACCCAGTACTTC. Amino acids: CSVDRGPETQYF.

The V gene is TRBV6-1, the J gene TRBJ1-5, with 8 bases identical to TRBD1. Germline values: CDR1 MNHNS, CDR2 SASEGT. Losses at the gene ends were 1 base for V and 4 bases for J; bases not matched to a gene: 3. This CDR3 is built from 15 residues. As DNA, the CDR3 is TGTGCCAGCAGTGAAGGGACAGGGTATAATCAGCCCCAGCATTTT. It codes for CASSEGTGYNQPQHF.

In this sample, this clone turned up once. V is TRBV5-1 and J is TRBJ2-5, with D tentatively TRBD1 or TRBD2 (6 bases each). V was shortened by 0 bases and J by 1 base, with 19 bases between the two germline ends. This CDR3 comprises 18 residues. Germline loops: CDR1 SGHRS, CDR2 YFSETQ. CDR3 coding DNA: TGCGCCAGCAGCTTGGCCCGGCAGGGGAGGACTATCCAAGAGACCCAGTACTTC. Translating it yields CASSLARQGRTIQETQYF. Full variable domain (outside the CDR3, taken from reference TRBV5-1 and TRBJ2-5): KAGVTQTPRYLIKTRGQQVTLSCSPISGHRSVSWYQQTPGQGLQFLFEYFSETQRNKGNFPGRFSGRQFSNSRSEMNVSTLELGDSALYLCASSLARQGRTIQETQYFGPGTRLLVL.

The V gene is TRBV11-3, the J gene TRBJ1-2; 7 nucleotides align to TRBD1. This CDR3 contains 13 residues. The trim removed 5 bases at V and 6 bases at J, leaving 6 bases unmatched. The V gene's germline CDR1 is SGHNT and CDR2 YENEEA. CDR3 sequence reads: CASSTDRSDGYTF. CDR3 nucleotide sequence: TGTGCCAGCAGCACGGACAGGAGCGATGGCTACACCTTC.

This chain links TRBV28 with TRBJ2-1, with TRBD2 matching over 10 bases. Germline loops: CDR1 MDHEN, CDR2 SYDVKM. V shed 2 bases and J 3 bases; nucleotides not matched to a gene: 4. This CDR3 region has 16 residues. The CDR3 DNA sequence: TGTGCCAGCAGTTTAACCAGCGGGGGGGTCTACAATGAGCAGTTCTTC. Encoded protein: CASSLTSGGVYNEQFF. Looking up the rest from reference TRBV28 and TRBJ2-1 gives the full variable domain: DVKVTQSSRYLVKRTGEKVFLECVQDMDHENMFWYRQDPGLGLRLIYFSYDVKMKEKGDIPEGYSVSREKKERFSLILESASTNQTSMYLCASSLTSGGVYNEQFFGPGTRLTVL.